The clone carrying this T cell receptor (beta chain) was counted only a few times. Antigen: not known. Blood collection times were about day -28 and days 30, 100, 180 posttransplant. Only in-frame clones appear in the TCRdb table, and some are missing; sequencing was by immunoSEQ multiplex PCR. This table holds several thousand clones, roughly 72% found once. Germline V gene sequence: CDR1 SEHNR, CDR2 FQNEAQ (reference sequence). The CDR3 spans 12 residues. V was trimmed by 5 bases and J by 5 bases, leaving 9 bases between them. This specimen belongs to a study of T cell clonotyping in hematopoietic cell transplantation. Study findings and constraints: No sorting was done, leaving CD4 and CD8 contributions mixed. Graft donor and pretransplant recipient Inverse Simpson Index values predicted broader posttransplant TCR diversity.

This clonotype was obtained from a male patient in his sixties who had an allogeneic stem cell transplant, so T cells may come from the graft donor. Some clones in this sample may be carry-over from other donors' samples. The starting material was peripheral blood mononuclear cells, obtained 100 days after allogeneic stem cell transplant. The J gene is TRBJ2-5, the V gene TRBV7-9; D gene uncertain. CDR3 sequence: CASSPLGETQYF. The DNA of the CDR3 is TGTGCCAGCAGCCCTTTAGGGGAGACCCAGTACTTC.